These T cell receptor beta chains were read from a single sample in a study of blood T cell repertoires in COVID-19. The repertoire was sequenced with immunoSEQ multiplex PCR; TCRdb's copy has only in-frame clones and lacks some. The sample holds more than 95,000 clones, 92% seen once. Sequences were obtained from peripheral blood. All receptors derive from a man aged 50 to 59 with COVID-19, enrolled during active disease. Each CDR3 is given with its conserved first and last residue. D genes are given only for firm matches. Expanded clones are given a class, and other clones once, few, many or no size at all.

j_call,cdr3_length,d_call,v_call,clone_size,cdr3_aa,cdr3_nt
TRBJ1-5,14,-,TRBV5-1,-,CASSPRQDRQPQHF,TGCGCCAGCAGCCCCCGACAGGATAGGCAGCCCCAGCATTTT
TRBJ2-1,16,TRBD2,TRBV5-8,once,CASSLELAGEWNEQFF,TGTGCCAGCAGCTTGGAGCTAGCGGGAGAGTGGAATGAGCAGTTCTTC
TRBJ2-5,13,TRBD2,TRBV29-1,-,CSVEAGGGETQYF,TGCAGCGTTGAAGCGGGAGGGGGGGAGACCCAGTACTTC
TRBJ2-1,15,TRBD1,TRBV5-1,-,CASSPTGVPYNEQFF,TGCGCCAGCAGCCCGACAGGGGTACCCTACAATGAGCAGTTCTTC
TRBJ1-2,14,-,TRBV3-1/TRBV3-2,-,CASSPGHPNYGYTF,TGTGCCAGCAGCCCAGGACACCCTAACTATGGCTACACCTTC
TRBJ1-1,15,TRBD1,TRBV28,-,CASSSIDRGAAEAFF,TGTGCCAGCAGCTCCATCGACAGGGGGGCAGCTGAAGCTTTCTTT
TRBJ2-2,14,-,TRBV6-5,once,CASRVGMNTGELFF,TGTGCCAGCAGGGTCGGTATGAACACCGGGGAGCTGTTTTTT
TRBJ2-1,12,-,TRBV5-1,-,CASSSGTFEQFF,TGCGCCAGCAGCTCCGGGACTTTTGAGCAGTTCTTC
TRBJ1-1,18,-,TRBV5-1,-,CASSLAATAPGLNTEAFF,TGCGCCAGCAGCTTGGCCGCGACAGCTCCAGGACTGAACACTGAAGCTTTCTTT
TRBJ2-7,17,TRBD2,TRBV6-2/TRBV6-3,few,CASSYQRGGAAEYEQYF,TGTGCCAGCAGTTACCAACGGGGGGGAGCGGCGGAATACGAGCAGTACTTC
TRBJ1-4,16,-,TRBV7-9,-,CASSPGQSATNEKLFF,TGTGCCAGCAGCCCTGGACAGTCTGCAACTAATGAAAAACTGTTTTTT
TRBJ1-2,13,-,TRBV7-9,-,CASSLAGAHGYTF,TGTGCCAGCAGCTTAGCGGGGGCCCATGGCTACACCTTC
TRBJ2-7,16,TRBD1,TRBV18,-,CASSPPSGQGGHEQYF,TGTGCCAGCTCACCACCCTCTGGACAGGGAGGCCACGAGCAGTACTTC
TRBJ2-1,15,TRBD1,TRBV28,once,CASSRTTHDRGAVFF,TGTGCCAGCAGCCGAACCACACATGACAGGGGCGCGGTGTTCTTC
TRBJ2-1,12,-,TRBV6-5,-,CASSFSNNEQFF,TGTGCCAGCAGCTTTTCTAACAATGAGCAGTTCTTC
TRBJ2-5,14,TRBD1,TRBV28,-,CASSGDSLPETQYF,TGTGCCAGCAGTGGGGACAGTCTTCCAGAGACCCAGTACTTC
TRBJ2-1,14,-,TRBV9,-,CASSTRDSGNEQFF,TGTGCCAGCAGCACACGGGACTCTGGGAATGAGCAGTTCTTC
TRBJ2-1,12,-,TRBV5-6,-,CASSPRDNEQFF,TGTGCCAGCAGCCCCCGGGACAATGAGCAGTTCTTC
TRBJ2-1,16,TRBD2,TRBV7-6,-,CASSLGGLADYNEQFF,TGTGCCAGCAGCTTAGGGGGACTAGCGGACTACAATGAGCAGTTCTTC
TRBJ2-3,16,-,TRBV7-9,-,CASSLARRESTDTQYF,TGTGCCAGCAGCTTAGCGCGACGGGAGAGCACAGATACGCAGTATTTT
TRBJ1-4,15,TRBD1,TRBV5-1,-,CASSQGQATNEKLFF,TGCGCCAGCAGCCAGGGACAGGCAACTAATGAAAAACTGTTTTTT
TRBJ2-7,13,TRBD2,TRBV18,-,CASSPLSGYEQYF,TGTGCCAGCTCACCCCTTAGCGGGTACGAGCAGTACTTC
TRBJ2-1,15,-,TRBV11-2,-,CASSFRLGMDDEQFF,TGTGCCAGCAGCTTTCGACTAGGAATGGACGATGAGCAGTTCTTC